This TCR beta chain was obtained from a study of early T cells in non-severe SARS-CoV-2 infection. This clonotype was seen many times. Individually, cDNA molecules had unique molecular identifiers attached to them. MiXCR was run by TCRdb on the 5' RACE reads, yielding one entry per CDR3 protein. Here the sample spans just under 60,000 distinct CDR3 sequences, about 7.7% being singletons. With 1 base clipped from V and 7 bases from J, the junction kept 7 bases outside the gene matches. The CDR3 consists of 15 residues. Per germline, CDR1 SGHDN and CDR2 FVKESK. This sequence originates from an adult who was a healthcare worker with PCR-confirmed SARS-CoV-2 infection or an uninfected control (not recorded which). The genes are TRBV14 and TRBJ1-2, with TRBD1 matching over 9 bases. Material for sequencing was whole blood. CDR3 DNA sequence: TGTGCCAGCAGCCAAGGGACGAAGGACAGGGGTGGCTACACCTTC. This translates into CASSQGTKDRGGYTF.